Following are 17 T cell receptor beta chains from one sample sequenced in a study of cytomegalovirus exposure and HLA in healthy donors listed by TCRdb under 2017. Libraries were constructed by the immunoSEQ multiplex PCR assay. In TCRdb, the immuneACCESS table is reduced to in-frame sequences with V and J assigned. These tables do not hold every clone; where another copy was compared, an unresolved V gene accounts for under half, and the others remain unexplained. In this sample the table shows fewer than 150,000 clones, around nine tenths of which occur a single time. The biggest ten clones account for 8.7% of the sample. Material for sequencing was PBMCs. All receptors derive from a man aged 18 to 35 in good health and CMV-seropositive.

V is TRBV7-9 and J is TRBJ2-5; D is unresolved. This CDR3 is built from 12 residues. Trimming left V 5 bases short and J 4 bases short, with 8 bases between. Germline CDR1 is SEHNR and CDR2 is FQNEAQ (reference sequence). CDR3 bases: TGTGCCAGCAGCCTCCTCCGAGAGACCCAGTACTTC. It translates to CASSLLRETQYF.

The V call is TRBV10-2, the J call TRBJ1-5; TRBD1 is a possible D gene (5 bases). CDR1 and CDR2 (germline): WSHSY, SAAADI. V was shortened by 5 bases and J by 7 bases, with 18 bases between the two germline ends. The CDR3 is made up of 15 amino acids. CDR3 in amino acids: CASSSGTLRGQPQHF. The CDR3 DNA is TGCGCCAGCAGTTCCGGGACCCTCCGGGGGCAGCCCCAGCATTTT.

CDR3 in amino acids: CASQGWGLYNSPLHF. The CDR3 coding sequence is TGTGCCAGTCAGGGATGGGGCCTTTATAATTCACCCCTCCACTTT. The genes are TRBV27 and TRBJ1-6; possible D gene TRBD1, 5 bases. The V and J ends lost 9 bases and 4 bases respectively, with 16 bases between them. Germline V lookup: CDR1 MNHEY, CDR2 SMNVEV (reference sequence). This CDR3 region has 15 residues.

The chain combines TRBV19 with TRBJ2-7; 8 positions agree with TRBD2. Germline V gene lookup returns CDR1 LNHDA and CDR2 SQIVND (reference sequence). Losses at the gene ends were 4 bases for V and 2 bases for J; bases not matched to a gene: 7. The CDR3 spans 15 residues. The CDR3 here is CASSSASGSTYEQYF. CDR3 nucleotide sequence: TGTGCCAGTAGTAGCGCTAGCGGGTCTACCTACGAGCAGTACTTC.

The chain employs TRBV5-6 and TRBJ1-1, with no clear D. The CDR3 sequence is 12 residues long. The V end was cut by 1 base, the J end by 8 bases, with 9 bases between. CDR1 SGHDT and CDR2 YYEEEE come from the germline V gene. CDR3 coding DNA: TGTGCCAGCAGCTTGATGTTTACAGAAGCTTTCTTT. It codes for CASSLMFTEAFF.

This chain connects TRBV7-9 to TRBJ2-7; D gene ambiguous. This CDR3 comprises 13 residues. Trimming took 5 bases from V and 5 from J, leaving 13 bases between them. CDR1 and CDR2 from the germline V gene are SEHNR and FQNEAQ (reference sequence). This chain's CDR3 is CASSPSGFDEQYF. DNA of the CDR3: TGTGCCAGCAGCCCTTCGGGTTTCGACGAGCAGTACTTC.

This chain connects TRBV12-5 to TRBJ2-1, with 14 bases that match TRBD2. This CDR3 has 19 amino acids. Germline trimming cut 4 bases from V and 5 bases from J; bases unmatched to any gene: 13. Germline-derived CDR1 and CDR2 are LGHNT and FRNRAP. The CDR3 spells CASGSPRLAGGPVNNEQFF. In DNA form, the CDR3 reads TGTGCTAGTGGTTCCCCCAGACTAGCGGGAGGGCCGGTTAACAATGAGCAGTTCTTC.

The V and J genes are TRBV7-3 and TRBJ1-1, with a tentative D call TRBD1 (6 bases). Germline CDR1 reads SGHTA; CDR2 reads FQGTGA. The CDR3 has 12 residues. The ends were cut back, 3 bases at V and 8 bases at J, with 10 bases in the middle. The CDR3 sequence: CASSFTGTEAFF. CDR3 DNA: TGTGCCAGCAGCTTTACCGGGACAGAAGCTTTCTTT.

The V and J genes are TRBV5-1 and TRBJ1-4; D is possibly TRBD1 (5 bases). Germline CDR1 reads SGHRS; CDR2 reads YFSETQ. The germline V and J ends were trimmed by 0 bases and 1 base, with 13 bases remaining between them. CDR3 size: 17 residues. The CDR3 sequence is CASSLAGGSGTNEKLFF. The CDR3 DNA reads as TGCGCCAGCAGCTTGGCCGGGGGGTCAGGAACTAATGAAAAACTGTTTTTT.

This chain connects TRBV18 to TRBJ1-2; unclear D gene. Germline CDR1 is KGHSH and CDR2 is LQKENI. Deletions cut 3 bases from V and 6 bases from J, with 5 bases between. The CDR3 totals 11 residues. CDR3 region: CASSPGDGYTF. The CDR3 bases are TGTGCCAGCTCACCCGGGGATGGCTACACCTTC.

The rearrangement joins TRBV27 to TRBJ2-7; maybe TRBD2 (6 bases). Deletions cut 1 base from V and 4 bases from J, with 8 bases between. CDR1 MNHEY and CDR2 SMNVEV come from the germline V gene (reference sequence). This CDR3 comprises 13 residues. The CDR3 coding sequence is TGTGCCAGCAGTTTATTGGGGGGATACGAGCAGTACTTC. Translation: CASSLLGGYEQYF.

The chain employs TRBV2 and TRBJ2-2; D is ambiguous. The CDR3 extends over 13 amino acids. Germline V gives CDR1 SNHLY, CDR2 FYNNEI. The germline V and J ends were trimmed by 2 bases and 8 bases, with 9 bases remaining between them. The CDR3 DNA reads as TGTGCCAGCAGTGAATTGGCGGTTGGGGAGCTGTTTTTT. Translated, it gives CASSELAVGELFF.

The chain joins TRBV6-5 to TRBJ2-1; D perhaps matches TRBD2 (5 bases). The germline V gene encodes CDR1 MNHEY and CDR2 SVGAGI. Between the trimmed V and J ends, which lost 2 bases and 10 bases, there was a span of 18 bases. This CDR3 contains 15 residues. The CDR3 nucleotides are TGTGCCAGCAGTTACCGTCGGGGATCGATTTCAGAGCAGTTCTTC. Encoded protein: CASSYRRGSISEQFF.

This chain connects TRBV5-1 to TRBJ2-5; possibly TRBD1 for D (5 bases). CDR1 SGHRS and CDR2 YFSETQ come from the germline V gene. The CDR3 is 14 amino acids. The germline V and J ends were trimmed by 1 base and 5 bases, with 12 bases remaining between them. The DNA of the CDR3 is TGCGCCAGCAGCTTGAGCAGGGTTTGGGAGACCCAGTACTTC. This codes for CASSLSRVWETQYF.

The chain combines TRBV5-1 with TRBJ1-1; D not certain. The CDR3 contains 14 residues. Germline V gene data show CDR1 as SGHRS and CDR2 as YFSETQ. The V gene lost 0 bases and the J gene lost 1 base, with 7 bases spanning the gap. The CDR3 DNA follows: TGCGCCAGCAGCTTGGGCGGCGGGAACACTGAAGCTTTCTTT. It codes for CASSLGGGNTEAFF.

The table lists this clone with a few counts. The V and J genes are TRBV6-1 and TRBJ2-1; no clear D gene. CDR1 and CDR2 from the germline V gene are MNHNS and SASEGT. Trimming removed 6 bases from V and 3 bases from J, with 12 bases in between. The CDR3 is 14 amino acids. CDR3 coding DNA: TGTGCCAGCAGAGTAAGCCCCGACTACAATGAGCAGTTCTTC. It encodes CASRVSPDYNEQFF.

Comments on this clone: The DNA is left out, because the CDR3 cannot be placed on it with certainty; the CDR3 is given as TCRdb lists it. The rearrangement joins TRBV5-1 to TRBJ2-7; the D call TRBD2 from the table was never checked on the DNA. The CDR3 sequence runs 17 residues, both termini included. Germline values: CDR1 SGHRS, CDR2 YFSETQ. CDR3: CASSLWRGTGSSYEQYF.